Listed below are T cell receptor beta chains from one sample, sequenced in a study of cytomegalovirus exposure and HLA in healthy donors. TCRdb keeps only in-frame clones here, not all; method: immunoSEQ multiplex PCR. The sample shows a few hundred thousand clones, about 80% of them seen only once. Material for sequencing was PBMCs. The origin of the receptors is a girl aged 2 to 10 in good health and CMV-seronegative. Both conserved end residues are part of each CDR3. Fields, in order: J gene, D gene, V gene, CDR3 length, clone size, CDR3 protein, CDR3 DNA. A D gene is named only where the DNA matches it firmly. A clone size is listed for some rows: how often the clone was seen (once, few, many), or a class if it is expanded.

J: TRBJ2-7
D: TRBD1
V: TRBV29-1
length: 13
size: few
CDR3: CSAIDRETYEQYF
DNA: TGCAGCGCAATAGACAGGGAGACCTACGAGCAGTACTTC

J: TRBJ1-2
D: -
V: TRBV7-9
length: 16
size: -
CDR3: CASSLDRARANYGYTF
DNA: TGTGCCAGCAGCTTAGACAGGGCGAGAGCTAACTATGGCTACACCTTC

J: TRBJ2-5
D: -
V: TRBV29-1
length: 15
size: -
CDR3: CSVDGSAGSKETQYF
DNA: TGCAGCGTTGACGGATCTGCGGGGTCAAAAGAGACCCAGTACTTC

J: TRBJ2-3
D: -
V: TRBV6-1
length: 12
size: -
CDR3: CASSDYTDTQYF
DNA: TGTGCCAGCAGTGACTACACAGATACGCAGTATTTT

J: TRBJ2-7
D: TRBD2
V: TRBV7-9
length: 14
size: -
CDR3: CASSAGTSGIEQYF
DNA: TGTGCCAGCAGCGCCGGGACTAGCGGGATCGAGCAGTACTTC

J: TRBJ2-2
D: TRBD2
V: TRBV30
length: 14
size: -
CDR3: CAWSVTSGTGELFF
DNA: TGTGCCTGGAGTGTCACTAGCGGCACCGGGGAGCTGTTTTTT

J: TRBJ2-3
D: TRBD2
V: TRBV30
length: 14
size: -
CDR3: CAWSSLAGKDTQYF
DNA: TGTGCCTGGAGTAGCCTAGCGGGGAAAGATACGCAGTATTTT

J: TRBJ1-1
D: -
V: TRBV7-6
length: 13
size: few
CDR3: CASSLARPEEAFF
DNA: TGTGCCAGCAGCTTAGCGAGGCCAGAGGAAGCTTTCTTT

J: TRBJ2-7
D: -
V: TRBV27
length: 14
size: -
CDR3: CASVGPYAPYEQYF
DNA: TGTGCCAGCGTTGGGCCCTACGCCCCCTACGAGCAGTACTTC

J: TRBJ2-5
D: -
V: TRBV12-5
length: 15
size: -
CDR3: CASTGSETHQETQYF
DNA: TGTGCTAGTACAGGATCGGAAACGCACCAAGAGACCCAGTACTTC

J: TRBJ2-7
D: -
V: TRBV11-2
length: 14
size: -
CDR3: CASSLNGWRYEQYF
DNA: TGTGCCAGCAGCTTAAACGGGTGGAGGTACGAGCAGTACTTC

J: TRBJ1-5
D: TRBD1
V: TRBV5-5
length: 18
size: once
CDR3: CASSLEDRGRLRGQPQHF
DNA: TGTGCCAGCAGCTTGGAGGACAGGGGGCGTCTGAGGGGACAGCCCCAGCATTTT

J: TRBJ2-1
D: TRBD1
V: TRBV6-1
length: 14
size: -
CDR3: CASGTGRAYNEQFF
DNA: TGTGCCAGCGGGACAGGTCGAGCCTACAATGAGCAGTTCTTC

J: TRBJ1-1
D: TRBD1
V: TRBV28
length: 13
size: -
CDR3: CASSLTGDTEAFF
DNA: TGTGCCAGCAGTTTAACAGGGGATACTGAAGCTTTCTTT

J: TRBJ1-5
D: TRBD1
V: TRBV28
length: 14
size: few
CDR3: CASGDRIVDQPQHF
DNA: TGTGCCAGCGGGGACAGGATAGTTGATCAGCCCCAGCATTTT

J: TRBJ2-1
D: -
V: TRBV7-2
length: 12
size: -
CDR3: CASTPRGNEQFF
DNA: TGTGCCAGCACCCCAAGGGGAAATGAGCAGTTCTTC

J: TRBJ1-2
D: TRBD1
V: TRBV7-6
length: 16
size: -
CDR3: CASSGYRDRGGHGYTF
DNA: TGTGCCAGCAGCGGATACCGGGACAGGGGTGGGCATGGCTACACCTTC

J: TRBJ2-5
D: TRBD2
V: TRBV7-3
length: 17
size: -
CDR3: CASSLGASGGSQETQYF
DNA: TGTGCCAGCAGCTTAGGGGCTAGCGGGGGAAGCCAAGAGACCCAGTACTTC

J: TRBJ2-3
D: TRBD2
V: TRBV7-2
length: 18
size: -
CDR3: CASRDTTGTSGGADTQYF
DNA: TGTGCCAGCAGAGATACCACCGGGACTAGCGGGGGGGCAGATACGCAGTATTTT

J: TRBJ1-5
D: -
V: TRBV29-1
length: 12
size: -
CDR3: CSVATGDQPQHF
DNA: TGCAGCGTTGCAACGGGGGACCAGCCCCAGCATTTT

J: TRBJ2-2
D: TRBD1
V: TRBV27
length: 14
size: -
CDR3: CASQTGVWTGELFF
DNA: TGTGCCAGCCAAACAGGGGTCTGGACCGGGGAGCTGTTTTTT

J: TRBJ2-5
D: TRBD1
V: TRBV2
length: 13
size: few
CDR3: CASPRGPKETQYF
DNA: TGTGCCAGCCCCAGGGGGCCGAAAGAGACCCAGTACTTC

J: TRBJ2-7
D: TRBD1
V: TRBV10-1
length: 14
size: -
CDR3: CASSGRDRVHEQYF
DNA: TGTGCCAGCAGCGGCCGGGACAGGGTCCACGAGCAGTACTTC

J: TRBJ2-7
D: -
V: TRBV6-1
length: 14
size: -
CDR3: CASRTVGDSYEQYF
DNA: TGTGCCAGCAGGACAGTGGGCGACTCCTACGAGCAGTACTTC

J: TRBJ2-1
D: -
V: TRBV29-1
length: 12
size: -
CDR3: CSVEGPLTQQFF
DNA: TGCAGCGTTGAAGGGCCACTAACCCAGCAGTTCTTC

J: TRBJ1-5
D: -
V: TRBV6-5
length: 13
size: -
CDR3: CASRQAVHQPQHF
DNA: TGTGCCAGCAGACAGGCAGTACATCAGCCCCAGCATTTT

J: TRBJ1-2
D: TRBD1
V: TRBV4-1
length: 15
size: -
CDR3: CASSQDAGQLYGYTF
DNA: TGCGCCAGCAGCCAAGATGCGGGACAGCTCTATGGCTACACCTTC

J: TRBJ2-2
D: -
V: TRBV7-9
length: 15
size: -
CDR3: CSSSLVLDVVGELFF
DNA: TGTTCCAGCAGCTTGGTGCTAGATGTGGTGGGGGAGCTGTTTTTT

J: TRBJ2-5
D: TRBD1
V: TRBV6-1
length: 15
size: -
CDR3: CASSFTGGGGETQYF
DNA: TGTGCCAGCAGTTTTACAGGGGGCGGTGGAGAGACCCAGTACTTC